This T cell receptor beta chain was recorded in a study of blood T cell repertoires in COVID-19. For the study at large: Samples of COVID-19 (acute and convalescent) were obtained from the United States, Italy and Spain. Nucleic acid was either cDNA or gDNA, and it came from T cells, B-cell-depleted T cells, or PBMCs.

The CDR3 totals 17 residues. Germline CDR1 is PRHDT and CDR2 is FYEKMQ (reference sequence). The V end lost 5 bases, the J end lost 0 bases, and 17 bases lay between the germline ends. Only one count was recorded for this clone. In the original analysis: From reference gene primer amplification, estimates of nucleated cell counts were derived. TCRdb's table, derived via immunoSEQ multiplex PCR, lists solely in-frame clones and lacks some. That table furnishes V, J and clone size, whereas the DNA furnished D and trimming. The sample lists about 71,000 clones; about three quarters were seen once. The sequencing input was peripheral blood. This clonotype was obtained from a woman aged 80 or over with active or convalescent COVID-19. The V and J genes are TRBV13 and TRBJ1-3, with D tentatively TRBD1 (6 bases). The CDR3 reads CASSQLDSRVSGNTIYF. CDR3 DNA: TGTGCCAGCAGCCAGTTGGACAGTCGAGTCTCTGGAAACACCATATATTTT.